Following are 6 T cell receptor beta chains from one sample sequenced in a study of T cells in Graves' hyperthyroidism and ophthalmopathy. RNA transcripts provided the source from which TCR beta CDR3 regions were amplified. Using the HTBI primer set, a first-round RT-PCR was run on the TCR CDR3. A single record per CDR3 protein comes from TCRdb applying MiXCR to the multiplex PCR reads. Of 600,000 to 850,000 distinct CDR3 sequences listed, around 20% are singletons. Sequencing used blood. Receptor source: a woman aged 45-59 years with Graves' hyperthyroidism that later progressed to Graves' ophthalmopathy.

The genes are TRBV13 and TRBJ1-2, with D possibly matching TRBD1 (6 bases). Germline assignment: CDR1 PRHDT and CDR2 FYEKMQ (reference sequence). The CDR3 sequence is 15 residues long. Trimming took off 5 bases at V and 7 bases at J, with 20 bases between the two ends. The CDR3 region has the DNA TGTGCCAGCAGCGGATCGACAGGCATAGGAGGTGGCTACACCTTC. This translates into CASSGSTGIGGGYTF.

The J gene is TRBJ1-3, the V gene TRBV20-1; D is ambiguous. V gave up 5 bases and J gave up 4 bases, with 15 bases separating them. The CDR3 is 14 residues long. CDR1 is DFQATT and CDR2 is SNEGSKA in the germline V gene (reference sequence). DNA of the CDR3: TGCAGTGCTGGGGATGGAGGTACGGGAAACACCATATATTTT. It is translated as CSAGDGGTGNTIYF.

This clonotype has just a few counts. The chain combines TRBV5-1 with TRBJ2-3, with D perhaps TRBD2 (5 bases). Germline CDR1 reads SGHRS; CDR2 reads YFSETQ. The CDR3 runs 15 residues. The germline V and J ends were trimmed by 0 bases and 4 bases, with 12 bases remaining between them. The CDR3 sequence: CASSLVPLSADTQYF. CDR3 coding DNA: TGCGCCAGCAGCTTGGTTCCTCTTAGCGCAGATACGCAGTATTTT.

Many counts were recorded for this clonotype. The chain carries TRBV19 and TRBJ1-5; D is uncertain. Germline V gives CDR1 LNHDA, CDR2 SQIVND (reference sequence). Trimming stripped 3 bases from V and 4 bases from J, with 4 bases between. The CDR3 length is 12 residues. The CDR3: CASSIFNQPQHF. The DNA for the CDR3 is TGTGCCAGTAGTATCTTTAATCAGCCCCAGCATTTT.

At least ten counts were recorded for this clonotype. The genes are TRBV3-1 and TRBJ2-3, with a tentative D call TRBD1 (7 bases). The germline V gene has CDR1 LGHDT and CDR2 YNNKEL (reference sequence). The CDR3 consists of 15 residues. The ends were cut back, 4 bases at V and 4 bases at J, with 15 bases in the middle. This CDR3 is CASSPRQGGSDTQYF. The CDR3 nucleotides read TGTGCCAGCAGCCCCCGACAGGGAGGTTCAGATACGCAGTATTTT.

Many counts were recorded for this clonotype. V and J are TRBV2 and TRBJ1-5; TRBD1 aligns across 9 bases. The germline gives CDR1 SNHLY, CDR2 FYNNEI. V lost 0 bases to trimming and J lost 6 bases; unmatched junction nucleotides: 9. This CDR3 region has 17 residues. The CDR3 sequence: CASSEAPLGQGSQPQHF. The CDR3 DNA is TGTGCCAGCAGTGAAGCGCCCCTAGGACAGGGGAGTCAGCCCCAGCATTTT.